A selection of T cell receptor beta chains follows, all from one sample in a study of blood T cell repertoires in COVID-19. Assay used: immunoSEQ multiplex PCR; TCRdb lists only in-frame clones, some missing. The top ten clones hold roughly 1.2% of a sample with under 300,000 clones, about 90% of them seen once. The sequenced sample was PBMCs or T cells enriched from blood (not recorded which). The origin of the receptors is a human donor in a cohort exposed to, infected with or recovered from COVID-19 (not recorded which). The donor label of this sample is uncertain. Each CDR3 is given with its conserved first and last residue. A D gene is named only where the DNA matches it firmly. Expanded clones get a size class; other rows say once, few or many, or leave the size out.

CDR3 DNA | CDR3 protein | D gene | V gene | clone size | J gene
TGCAGCGTTAAAGCTAGACAGGGGCCCAACGAGCAGTACTTC | CSVKARQGPNEQYF | TRBD1 | TRBV29-1 | once | TRBJ2-7
TGTGCTAGTGGAATCGCCTATGGTGGAGCTTTCTTT | CASGIAYGGAFF | . | TRBV12-5 | . | TRBJ1-1
TGTGCCAGCAGCAAAGAAAGGAAGGGAGGGGTTTATGGCTACACCTTC | CASSKERKGGVYGYTF | . | TRBV21-1 | . | TRBJ1-2
TGTGCCATCAGGGGGACAGTGAACACTGAAGCTTTCTTT | CAIRGTVNTEAFF | TRBD1 | TRBV10-3 | . | TRBJ1-1
TGTGCCAGCTCACCGACGCCGGGACAGTCCTCCTACGAGCAGTACTTC | CASSPTPGQSSYEQYF | TRBD1 | TRBV18 | . | TRBJ2-7
TGTGCCAGCAGCCCCGAGCGGTATAACACTGAAGCTTTCTTT | CASSPERYNTEAFF | . | TRBV7-9 | few | TRBJ1-1
TGTGCCAGCGCGGACAGGAGGATCTACGAGCAGTACTTC | CASADRRIYEQYF | TRBD1 | TRBV2 | . | TRBJ2-7
TGTGCCACCAGTGATGGGAACAGGGTCCATGAGCAGTTCTTC | CATSDGNRVHEQFF | . | TRBV24-1 | . | TRBJ2-1
TGTGCCACCGGGGAGGGCGGTCAGCCCCAGCATTTT | CATGEGGQPQHF | . | TRBV10-3 | . | TRBJ1-5
TGTGCCAGCAGCCTCGGTTGGGGGCTGAAAAGACTGTTTTTT | CASSLGWGLKRLFF | . | TRBV3-1/TRBV3-2 | . | TRBJ1-4
TGTGCCAGCAGTTTTAGGAGGGGAGAGACCCAGTACTTC | CASSFRRGETQYF | . | TRBV7-3 | . | TRBJ2-5
TGTGCCAGTAGTATCGCGAATTCTGGAAACACCATATATTTT | CASSIANSGNTIYF | . | TRBV19 | . | TRBJ1-3
TGTGCCAGCAGCCAAGACGGAGTGCAGAATGAGCAGTTCTTC | CASSQDGVQNEQFF | . | TRBV3-1/TRBV3-2 | . | TRBJ2-1
TGTGCCAGCAGCTTTCGACAGGAGGTGGGAAACACCATATATTTT | CASSFRQEVGNTIYF | . | TRBV7-9 | . | TRBJ1-3
TGTGCCAGCAAAGACGGCGAGACGGGGGGTACTGAAGCTTTCTTT | CASKDGETGGTEAFF | . | TRBV27 | . | TRBJ1-1
TGTGCCAGCAGTGGGACAGGGGAGACCGATCAGCCCCAGCATTTT | CASSGTGETDQPQHF | TRBD1 | TRBV27 | . | TRBJ1-5
TGCGCCAGCAGCTGGCGCGAGGGCGGCACTGAAGCTTTCTTT | CASSWREGGTEAFF | . | TRBV5-1 | . | TRBJ1-1
TGCGCCAGCAGCCAATTCGCCGGGAACACAGATACGCAGTATTTT | CASSQFAGNTDTQYF | . | TRBV4-3 | . | TRBJ2-3
TGTGCCAGCAGCGTAACATCGAACACTGAAGCTTTCTTT | CASSVTSNTEAFF | . | TRBV9 | . | TRBJ1-1
TGTGCCTGGAGGGTGGGGCCTGAAAAACTGTTTTTT | CAWRVGPEKLFF | . | TRBV30 | . | TRBJ1-4
TGTGCCAGCAGCCCCACAGGGGTCCCCCTCGGCTACACCTTC | CASSPTGVPLGYTF | TRBD1 | TRBV7-9 | once | TRBJ1-2
TGTGCCAGCAGTCCACCACAGGGCTATGGCTACACCTTC | CASSPPQGYGYTF | . | TRBV6-5 | . | TRBJ1-2
TGTGCCAGCTCACCCCAGGGGGGCCAGGGGCAACGATCGTACTTC | CASSPQGGQGQRSYF | . | TRBV18 | once | TRBJ2-7
TGTGCCAGCAGCTCTGGGGGGTCCCTCTCCTACGAGCAGTACTTC | CASSSGGSLSYEQYF | . | TRBV7-9 | . | TRBJ2-7
TGTGCCAGTAGTTTGACGGGACAGCGATACGAGCAGTACTTC | CASSLTGQRYEQYF | TRBD1 | TRBV19 | . | TRBJ2-7
TGCGCCAGCAGCCAAGAACGGGGAGATAGCGGGGGGCTGAGCACAGATACGCAGTATTTT | CASSQERGDSGGLSTDTQYF | TRBD2 | TRBV4-1 | . | TRBJ2-3